A single sample gave rise to the 20 T cell receptor beta chains below, sequenced in a study of early T cells in non-severe SARS-CoV-2 infection. MiXCR, applied by TCRdb to the 5' RACE reads, yields one record per CDR3 protein. The sample lists around 45,000 distinct CDR3 sequences, around 4.1% occurring once. The sample comprised whole blood. The receptors derive from an adult who was a healthcare worker with PCR-confirmed SARS-CoV-2 infection or an uninfected control (not recorded which).

This clonotype was observed many times. V gene TRBV5-1 combines with J gene TRBJ1-1; D is undetermined. Germline V gene data show CDR1 as SGHRS and CDR2 as YFSETQ. Trimming took off 4 bases at V and 1 base at J, with 14 bases between the two ends. This CDR3 is 15 amino acids long. For the CDR3, the DNA is TGCGCCAGCAGCCCGCGGCAAAGCCAGAACACTGAAGCTTTCTTT. Residues: CASSPRQSQNTEAFF. The full variable domain, in which reference TRBV5-1 and TRBJ1-1 provide the parts outside the CDR3, is KAGVTQTPRYLIKTRGQQVTLSCSPISGHRSVSWYQQTPGQGLQFLFEYFSETQRNKGNFPGRFSGRQFSNSRSEMNVSTLELGDSALYLCASSPRQSQNTEAFFGQGTRLTVV.

This clonotype appeared many times. At one end, the junction sequence differs from germline, possibly due to a read error. The chain recombines TRBV4-1 with TRBJ2-1; D perhaps matches TRBD2 (5 bases). Germline assignment: CDR1 MGHRA and CDR2 YSYEKL. The CDR3 extends over 14 amino acids. Here the CDR3 DNA reads TGCGCCAGCAGCCAAGGTCCTAGCCAGGTAGGGCGGCTCTTC. It encodes CASSQGPSQVGRLF.

This clonotype was seen ten or more times. The V and J genes are TRBV6-5 and TRBJ1-2, with D perhaps TRBD1 (6 bases). Germline CDR1 reads MNHEY; CDR2 reads SVGAGI. The CDR3 consists of 13 residues. V was clipped by 5 bases and J by 2 bases, with 9 bases between them. CDR3 amino acids: CASSDDRNYGYTF. The CDR3 DNA follows: TGTGCCAGCAGTGATGACAGGAACTATGGCTACACCTTC.

In this sample, this clonotype turned up many times. The V and J genes are TRBV5-4 and TRBJ1-1, with D unresolved. CDR1 is SGHNT, CDR2 YYREEE, per germline (reference sequence). There are 11 residues in the CDR3. The V gene lost 4 bases and the J gene lost 4 bases, with 5 bases spanning the gap. This CDR3 reads CASSDLTEAFF. Here the CDR3 DNA reads TGTGCCAGCAGCGATCTCACTGAAGCTTTCTTT.

This clonotype was seen a few times. The V gene is TRBV7-3, the J gene TRBJ2-2; unclear D gene. The CDR3 covers 13 residues. Trimming removed 4 bases at V and 5 bases at J, with 8 bases between. Germline V gene sequence: CDR1 SGHTA, CDR2 FQGTGA. CDR3 sequence reads: CASSSQTTGELFF. The CDR3 region has the DNA TGTGCCAGCAGCTCGCAGACGACCGGGGAGCTGTTTTTT.

In this sample, this clonotype turned up many times. The rearrangement links TRBV10-2 to TRBJ1-2, with unresolved D. Trimming took 1 base from V and 7 from J, leaving 13 bases between them. This CDR3 spans 14 amino acids. CDR1 and CDR2 (germline): WSHSY, SAAADI. CDR3 loop: CASSEFDGRAGYTF. The CDR3 DNA is TGCGCCAGCAGTGAGTTCGATGGGCGGGCTGGCTACACCTTC.

This clonotype was seen many times. A junction end diverges from the germline sequence, so it may reflect a read error. The genes are TRBV12-3 or TRBV12-4 and TRBJ1-1; unclear D gene. The CDR3 length is 13 residues. The CDR3 bases are TGTGCCAGCAGTTTGGTAGTGAACACTGAAGTTTTCTTT. Translation: CASSLVVNTEVFF.

The rearrangement links TRBV6-6 to TRBJ1-4; unclear D gene. V gave up 7 bases and J gave up 5 bases, with 5 bases separating them. CDR1 is MNHNY, CDR2 SVGAGI, per germline (reference sequence). This CDR3 region has 11 residues. CDR3 bases: TGTGCCAGCATGGGCAATGAAAAACTGTTTTTT. Translation: CASMGNEKLFF.

At least ten counts were recorded for this clonotype. This chain uses TRBV6-1 with TRBJ2-7; D uncertain. The CDR3 contains 13 residues. Germline CDR1 reads MNHNS; CDR2 reads SASEGT. V lost 4 bases, J lost 3 bases, and 10 bases lay in between. CDR3 sequence (DNA): TGTGCCAGCAGTGCATCAGTCCACTACGAGCAGTACTTC. Its protein is CASSASVHYEQYF.

At least ten counts were recorded for this clonotype. The chain employs TRBV12-3 or TRBV12-4 and TRBJ1-5; maybe TRBD1 (6 bases). This CDR3 spans 16 amino acids. Trimming stripped 6 bases from V and 4 bases from J, with 19 bases between. The CDR3 is CASSLTNRAVNQPQHF. The CDR3 coding sequence is TGTGCCAGCAGCCTGACGAACAGGGCTGTAAATCAGCCCCAGCATTTT.

This clonotype was found a few times. This chain links TRBV27 with TRBJ2-7; the match to TRBD2 covers 8 bases. Per the germline V gene, CDR1 is MNHEY and CDR2 is SMNVEV (reference sequence). This CDR3 comprises 13 residues. V was pared by 4 bases and J by 6 bases, with 5 bases of the junction left unmatched. This CDR3 reads CASSYSGASEQYF. CDR3 coding DNA: TGTGCCAGCAGTTATAGCGGGGCGAGCGAGCAGTACTTC.

This clonotype was detected ten times or more. The J gene is TRBJ2-1, the V gene TRBV7-3; possibly TRBD1 or TRBD2 for D (5 bases each). The CDR3 is 15 residues long. Germline CDR1 and CDR2: SGHTA and FQGTGA. The V end lost 4 bases, the J end lost 0 bases, and 10 bases lay between the germline ends. DNA for the CDR3: TGTGCCAGCAGCTCGGGGCTGAGCTCCTACAATGAGCAGTTCTTC. Encoded protein: CASSSGLSSYNEQFF.

This clonotype occurred many times. V and J are TRBV6-5 and TRBJ2-5, with D possibly TRBD2 on 5 matching bases. The CDR3 is 15 amino acids. Trimming took off 2 bases at V and 4 bases at J, with 14 bases between the two ends. Germline CDR1 is MNHEY and CDR2 is SVGAGI. CDR3 residues: CASSYARGLGETQYF. CDR3 sequence (DNA): TGTGCCAGCAGTTACGCTCGGGGTTTAGGAGAGACCCAGTACTTC.

The chain employs TRBV27 and TRBJ2-3; D is ambiguous. Germline V gene sequence: CDR1 MNHEY, CDR2 SMNVEV (reference sequence). The CDR3 covers 12 residues. The V and J ends lost 3 bases and 5 bases respectively, with 6 bases between them. The CDR3 region is CASSFSQDTQYF. CDR3 in DNA: TGTGCCAGCAGTTTTTCCCAAGATACGCAGTATTTT.

This clonotype has ten or more counts. The chain has TRBV7-9 and TRBJ1-1; D is possibly TRBD1 (5 bases). Deletions cut 1 base from V and 3 bases from J, with 15 bases between. The CDR3 has 16 residues. Per germline, CDR1 SEHNR and CDR2 FQNEAQ (reference sequence). CDR3 amino acids: CASSLGRTGRHTEAFF. CDR3 bases: TGTGCCAGCAGCTTAGGACGGACGGGGCGGCACACTGAAGCTTTCTTT.

This clonotype was picked up many times. V is TRBV12-3 or TRBV12-4 and J is TRBJ2-7; unclear D gene. This CDR3 contains 13 residues. With 1 base removed from V and 7 bases from J, the gap between germline ends came to 11 bases. The CDR3 sequence is CASSLDGVREQYF. The CDR3 DNA follows: TGTGCCAGCAGTTTAGATGGGGTGAGAGAGCAGTACTTC.

This clonotype was observed many times. The chain recombines TRBV6-6 with TRBJ2-7; maybe TRBD2 (5 bases). V lost 2 bases and J 6 bases, leaving 14 bases between the germline ends. CDR1 and CDR2 from the germline V gene are MNHNY and SVGAGI (reference sequence). The CDR3 loop spans 14 amino acids. The CDR3 coding sequence is TGTGCCAGCAGTTACGACGGACGGGCGGGCGAGCAGTACTTC. It specifies CASSYDGRAGEQYF.

In this sample, this clonotype turned up many times. DNA of the CDR3: TGTGCCAGCAGCTTAGGGACAGGGGAGCCCGGCGAGCAGTACTTC. It specifies CASSLGTGEPGEQYF. The chain employs TRBV7-9 and TRBJ2-7; 9 nucleotides match TRBD1. Per germline, CDR1 SEHNR and CDR2 FQNEAQ (reference sequence). J gave up 6 bases and V 1 base, and 7 bases lay outside the gene matches. CDR3 length: 15 residues.

This clonotype was detected ten times or more. This is likely a read error, given that the CDR3 carries no conserved phenylalanine or tryptophan at its end. The chain recombines TRBV7-9 with TRBJ1-6, with D unresolved. Deletions cut 5 bases from V and 7 bases from J, with 6 bases between. Germline CDR1 and CDR2: SEHNR and FQNEAQ (reference sequence). The CDR3 consists of 12 residues. This CDR3 is CASSHPNSPLHL. CDR3 DNA: TGTGCCAGCAGCCACCCCAATTCACCCCTCCACCTT.

This clonotype was found many times. This chain uses TRBV10-2 with TRBJ2-2, with TRBD2 identical over 10 bases. The CDR3 consists of 16 residues. CDR1 WSHSY and CDR2 SAAADI come from the germline V gene. V lost 4 bases to trimming and J lost 5 bases; unmatched junction nucleotides: 7. CDR3 coding DNA: TGCGCCAGCAGTGGGGCGGGACTAGCGCAGACCGGGGAGCTGTTTTTT. Protein product: CASSGAGLAQTGELFF.